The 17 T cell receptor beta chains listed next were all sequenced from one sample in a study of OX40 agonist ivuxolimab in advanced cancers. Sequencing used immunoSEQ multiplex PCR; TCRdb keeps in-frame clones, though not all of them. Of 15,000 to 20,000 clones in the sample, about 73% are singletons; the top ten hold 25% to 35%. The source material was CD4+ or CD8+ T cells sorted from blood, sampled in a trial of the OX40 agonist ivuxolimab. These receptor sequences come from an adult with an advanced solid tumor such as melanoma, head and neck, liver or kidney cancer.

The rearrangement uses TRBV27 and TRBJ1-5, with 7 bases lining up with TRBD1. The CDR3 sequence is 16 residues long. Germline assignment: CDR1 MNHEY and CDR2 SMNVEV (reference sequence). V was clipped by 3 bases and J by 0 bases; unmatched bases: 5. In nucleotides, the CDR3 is TGTGCCAGCAGTTTGGGAGGGACAGCTAGCAATCAGCCCCAGCATTTT. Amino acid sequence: CASSLGGTASNQPQHF.

The CDR3 protein is CASSLLGEETQYF. Here the CDR3 DNA reads TGTGCCAGCAGCCTGCTAGGGGAAGAGACCCAGTACTTC. This rearrangement joins TRBV6-5 to TRBJ2-5, with D possibly being TRBD1 (5 bases). The CDR3 covers 13 residues. With 6 bases removed from V and 3 bases from J, the gap between germline ends came to 11 bases. Germline loops: CDR1 MNHEY, CDR2 SVGAGI.

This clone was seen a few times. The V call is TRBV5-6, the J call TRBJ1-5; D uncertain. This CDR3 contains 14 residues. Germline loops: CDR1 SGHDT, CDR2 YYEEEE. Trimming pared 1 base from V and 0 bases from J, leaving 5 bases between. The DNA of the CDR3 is TGTGCCAGCAGCTTGTGGATTAGCAATCAGCCCCAGCATTTT. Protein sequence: CASSLWISNQPQHF.

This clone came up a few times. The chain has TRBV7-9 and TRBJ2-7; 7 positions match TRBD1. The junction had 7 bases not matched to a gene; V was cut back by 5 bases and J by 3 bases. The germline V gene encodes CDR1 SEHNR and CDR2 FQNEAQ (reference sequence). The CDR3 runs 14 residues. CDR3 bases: TGTGCCAGCAGCCCCCCGGGACAGATCTACGAGCAGTACTTC. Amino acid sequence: CASSPPGQIYEQYF.

In DNA, the CDR3 is TGTGCCAGCAGCCTTACATTGGGCGAGCAGTACTTC. Its protein is CASSLTLGEQYF. The chain joins TRBV6-5 to TRBJ2-7; no firm D call. The V end lost 6 bases, the J end lost 6 bases, and 12 bases lay between the germline ends. This CDR3 comprises 12 residues. Per the germline V gene, CDR1 is MNHEY and CDR2 is SVGAGI.

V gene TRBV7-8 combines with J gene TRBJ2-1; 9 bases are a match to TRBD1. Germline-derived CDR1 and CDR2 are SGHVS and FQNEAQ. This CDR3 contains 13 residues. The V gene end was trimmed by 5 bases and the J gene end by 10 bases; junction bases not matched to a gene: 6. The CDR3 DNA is TGTGCCAGCAGCACAACAGGGGGCAACGAGCAGTTCTTC. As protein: CASSTTGGNEQFF.

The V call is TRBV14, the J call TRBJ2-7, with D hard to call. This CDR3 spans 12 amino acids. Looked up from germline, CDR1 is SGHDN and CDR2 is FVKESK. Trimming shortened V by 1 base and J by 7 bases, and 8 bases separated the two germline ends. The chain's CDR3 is CASSQVPGEQYF. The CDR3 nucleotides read TGTGCCAGCAGCCAAGTCCCCGGGGAGCAGTACTTC.

CDR3 DNA: TGCGCCAGCAGCCCCTCCCCGGCCCAACGAGTTTATGAAAAACTGTTTTTT. Amino acid sequence: CASSPSPAQRVYEKLFF. This chain uses TRBV5-1 with TRBJ1-4; D unclear. Germline V gene data show CDR1 as SGHRS and CDR2 as YFSETQ. V lost 4 bases and J 6 bases, leaving 22 bases between the germline ends. The CDR3 is 17 residues long.

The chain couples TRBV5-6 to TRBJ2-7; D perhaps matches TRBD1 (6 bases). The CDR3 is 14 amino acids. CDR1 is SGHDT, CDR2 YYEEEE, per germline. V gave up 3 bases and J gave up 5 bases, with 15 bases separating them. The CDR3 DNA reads TGTGCCAGCAGCTCAGCCGGGACAAGGGACGAGCAGTACTTC. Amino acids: CASSSAGTRDEQYF.

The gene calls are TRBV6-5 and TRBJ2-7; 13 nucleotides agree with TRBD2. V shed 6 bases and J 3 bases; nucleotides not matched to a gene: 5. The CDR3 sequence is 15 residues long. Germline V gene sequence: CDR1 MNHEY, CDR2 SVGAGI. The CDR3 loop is CASRPGLAGDYEQYF. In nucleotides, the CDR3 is TGTGCCAGCAGACCCGGACTAGCGGGGGACTACGAGCAGTACTTC.

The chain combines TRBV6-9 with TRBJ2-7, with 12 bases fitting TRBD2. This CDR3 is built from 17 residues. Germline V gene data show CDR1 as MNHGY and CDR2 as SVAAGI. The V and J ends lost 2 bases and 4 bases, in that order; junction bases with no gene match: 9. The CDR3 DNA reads TGTGCCAGCAGTTATAGGATGACTAGCGGGAGACGGTACGAGCAGTACTTC. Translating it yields CASSYRMTSGRRYEQYF.

CDR3 DNA sequence: TGTGCCAGCAGTTTGGTAGGGACCGTGAACACTGAAGCTTTCTTT. Encoded protein: CASSLVGTVNTEAFF. The chain couples TRBV28 to TRBJ1-1; maybe TRBD1 (5 bases). This CDR3 has 15 amino acids. Per germline, CDR1 MDHEN and CDR2 SYDVKM. The ends were cut back, 3 bases at V and 0 bases at J, with 11 bases in the middle.

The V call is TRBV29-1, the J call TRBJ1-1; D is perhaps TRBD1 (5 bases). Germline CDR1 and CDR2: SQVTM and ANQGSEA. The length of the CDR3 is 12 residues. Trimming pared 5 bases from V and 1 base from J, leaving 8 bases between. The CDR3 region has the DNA TGCAGCGTTCCCACAGGGAACACTGAAGCTTTCTTT. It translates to CSVPTGNTEAFF.

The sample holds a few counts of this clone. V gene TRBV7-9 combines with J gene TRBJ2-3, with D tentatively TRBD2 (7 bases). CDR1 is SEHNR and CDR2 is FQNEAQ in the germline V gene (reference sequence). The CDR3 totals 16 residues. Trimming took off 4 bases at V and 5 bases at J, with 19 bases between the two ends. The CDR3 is CASSSRVSGEGDTQYF. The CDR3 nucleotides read TGTGCCAGCAGCTCTCGGGTTTCAGGGGAGGGAGATACGCAGTATTTT. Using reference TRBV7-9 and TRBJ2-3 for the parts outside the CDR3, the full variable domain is DTGVSQNPRHKITKRGQNVTFRCDPISEHNRLYWYRQTLGQGPEFLTYFQNEAQLEKSRLLSDRFSAERPKGSFSTLEIQRTEQGDSAMYLCASSSRVSGEGDTQYFGPGTRLTVL.

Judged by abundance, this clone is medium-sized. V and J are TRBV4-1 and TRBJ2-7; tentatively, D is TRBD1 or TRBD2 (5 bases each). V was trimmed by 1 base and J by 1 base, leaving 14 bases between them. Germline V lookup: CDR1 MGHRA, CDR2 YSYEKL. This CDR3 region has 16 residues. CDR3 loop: CASSQAWPEGSYEQYF. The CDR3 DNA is TGCGCCAGCAGCCAAGCATGGCCCGAGGGGTCCTACGAGCAGTACTTC.

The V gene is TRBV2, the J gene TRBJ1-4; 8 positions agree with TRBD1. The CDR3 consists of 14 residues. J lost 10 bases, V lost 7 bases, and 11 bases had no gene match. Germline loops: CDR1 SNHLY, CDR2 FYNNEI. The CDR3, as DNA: TGTGCCAGCAACTCGGGGACAGGAACTTCAAAACTGTTTTTT. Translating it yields CASNSGTGTSKLFF.

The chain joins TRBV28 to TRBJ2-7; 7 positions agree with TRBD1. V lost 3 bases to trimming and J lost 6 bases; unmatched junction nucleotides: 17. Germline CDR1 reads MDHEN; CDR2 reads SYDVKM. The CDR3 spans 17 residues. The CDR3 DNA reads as TGTGCCAGCAGTTTCCGCCCCCGACAGGGTGGCTTCCTCGAGCAGTACTTC. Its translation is CASSFRPRQGGFLEQYF.